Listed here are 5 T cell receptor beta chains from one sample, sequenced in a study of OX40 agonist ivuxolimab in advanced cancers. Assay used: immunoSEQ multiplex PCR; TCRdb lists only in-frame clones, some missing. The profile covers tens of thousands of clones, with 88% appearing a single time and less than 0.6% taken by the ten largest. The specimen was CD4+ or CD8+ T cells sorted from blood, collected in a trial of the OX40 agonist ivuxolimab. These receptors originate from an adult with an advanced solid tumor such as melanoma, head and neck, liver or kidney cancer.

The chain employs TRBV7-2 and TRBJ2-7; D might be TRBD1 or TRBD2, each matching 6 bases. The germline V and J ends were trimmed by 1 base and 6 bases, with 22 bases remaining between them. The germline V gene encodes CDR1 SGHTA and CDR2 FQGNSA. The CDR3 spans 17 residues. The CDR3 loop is CASSLVGVGGRYREQYF. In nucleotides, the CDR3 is TGTGCCAGCAGCTTAGTCGGTGTGGGGGGCCGGTACCGCGAGCAGTACTTC.

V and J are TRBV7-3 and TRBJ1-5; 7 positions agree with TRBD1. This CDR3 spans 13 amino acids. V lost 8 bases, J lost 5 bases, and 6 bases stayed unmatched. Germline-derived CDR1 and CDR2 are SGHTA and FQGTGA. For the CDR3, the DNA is TGTGCCAGCTGTAAAGGGGGCGATCAGCCCCAGCATTTT. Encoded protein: CASCKGGDQPQHF.

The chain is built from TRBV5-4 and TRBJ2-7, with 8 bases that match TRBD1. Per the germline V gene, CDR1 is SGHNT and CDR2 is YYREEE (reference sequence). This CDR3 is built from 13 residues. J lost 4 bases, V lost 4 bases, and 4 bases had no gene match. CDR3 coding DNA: TGTGCCAGCAGCGCGGACAGGGATTACGAGCAGTACTTC. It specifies CASSADRDYEQYF.

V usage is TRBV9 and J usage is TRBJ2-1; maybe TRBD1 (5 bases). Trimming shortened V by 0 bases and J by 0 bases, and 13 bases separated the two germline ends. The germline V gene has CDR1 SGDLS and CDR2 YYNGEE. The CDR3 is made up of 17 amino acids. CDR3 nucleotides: TGTGCCAGCAGCGTAGGACAGACTCTTTACTCCTACAATGAGCAGTTCTTC. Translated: CASSVGQTLYSYNEQFF.

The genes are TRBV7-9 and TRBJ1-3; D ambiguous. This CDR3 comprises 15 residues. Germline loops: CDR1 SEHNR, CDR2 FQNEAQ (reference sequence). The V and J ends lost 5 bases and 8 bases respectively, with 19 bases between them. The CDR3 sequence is CASSPTGSSGDTIYF. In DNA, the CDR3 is TGTGCCAGCAGCCCCACTGGGAGCAGTGGGGACACCATATATTTT.